These 32 T cell receptor beta chains were all obtained from the same sample, sequenced in a study of T cell repertoires in cytomegalovirus infection. TCRdb processed the reads anew with MiXCR; each CDR3 protein has one entry. Among some 560,000 distinct CDR3 sequences listed, around 40% were seen once. Antigen specificity for these receptors is unknown. The sequencing here drew on cultured PBMCs, taken from culture after CMV antigen stimulation. The receptor set was obtained from a human donor in good health (CMV status not recorded). Some clones in this sample may be carry-over from other donors' samples.

This clonotype occurred a few times. The V and J genes are TRBV7-2 and TRBJ1-6, with a tentative D call TRBD1 (5 bases). Germline CDR1 and CDR2: SGHTA and FQGNSA. The CDR3 runs to 16 residues. V was clipped by 6 bases and J by 8 bases, with 20 bases between them. Here the CDR3 DNA reads TGTGCCAGCAGTCTAAGGAGTCTGTGGGGGGATTCACCCCTCCACTTT. Encoded protein: CASSLRSLWGDSPLHF.

This chain links TRBV28 with TRBJ1-3; TRBD1 aligns across 7 bases. The trim removed 6 bases at V and 0 bases at J, leaving 5 bases unmatched. Germline V gene sequence: CDR1 MDHEN, CDR2 SYDVKM. The CDR3 is 15 amino acids. The CDR3 region is CASRSQGISGNTIYF. In DNA form, the CDR3 reads TGTGCCAGCAGATCACAGGGGATCTCTGGAAACACCATATATTTT.

The CDR3 sequence: CASSARTDLDQPQHF. CDR3 bases: TGTGCCAGTAGTGCCCGGACAGACCTCGATCAGCCCCAGCATTTT. The rearrangement uses TRBV19 and TRBJ1-5; the D gene is possibly TRBD1 (6 bases). Germline CDR1 reads LNHDA; CDR2 reads SQIVND (reference sequence). V dropped 5 bases and J dropped 5 bases, with 16 bases sitting between them. The CDR3 has 15 residues.

The genes are TRBV7-2 and TRBJ2-7, with TRBD2 as a possible D gene (6 bases). With 1 base removed from V and 6 bases from J, the gap between germline ends came to 13 bases. The CDR3 is 14 residues long. Germline V gene lookup returns CDR1 SGHTA and CDR2 FQGNSA. CDR3 bases: TGTGCCAGCAGCTTAGTTCCGCCGGGGGTCGAGCAGTACTTC. Its translation: CASSLVPPGVEQYF.

The V and J genes are TRBV6-2 or TRBV6-3 and TRBJ2-2; a weak D match, TRBD1 (5 bases). V was cut by 8 bases and J by 0 bases, with 10 bases left in between. The CDR3 contains 14 residues. Germline CDR1 reads MNHEY; CDR2 reads SVGEGT. The CDR3 protein is CASGEQANTGELFF. For the CDR3, the DNA is TGTGCCAGCGGAGAACAGGCGAACACCGGGGAGCTGTTTTTT.

This chain connects TRBV12-3 or TRBV12-4 to TRBJ1-1, with 10 bases identical to TRBD1. J was trimmed by 4 bases and V by 5 bases; bases with no gene match: 10. CDR3 length: 16 amino acids. For the CDR3, the DNA is TGTGCCAGCAGTCGGACAGGGGGACCCGCCCTCACTGAAGCTTTCTTT. This codes for CASSRTGGPALTEAFF.

This clonotype came up once. The V and J genes are TRBV7-2 and TRBJ2-1; 8 nucleotides agree with TRBD1. Germline values: CDR1 SGHTA, CDR2 FQGNSA. V lost 3 bases, J lost 7 bases, and 11 bases stayed unmatched. The CDR3 extends over 16 amino acids. CDR3 DNA: TGTGCCAGCAGCTTCACCCTAGGACAGGGTTCAAATGAGCAGTTCTTC. It yields the protein CASSFTLGQGSNEQFF.

About this clonotype itself: One end of the junction fails to match germline, which may point to a read error. As DNA, the CDR3 is TGTGCCAGCAGCTTAGGGGGGACAGGAAAGGTATTC. Translation gives CASSLGGTGKVF. The chain employs TRBV7-6 and TRBJ2-4; 8 bases line up with TRBD1. This CDR3 contains 12 residues. Per the germline V gene, CDR1 is SGHVS and CDR2 is FNYEAQ.

CDR3 bases: TGTGCCAGCAGCCGGAGAGGAGGATATAACTATGGCTACACCTTC. It codes for CASSRRGGYNYGYTF. The chain carries TRBV7-2 and TRBJ1-2; D is undetermined. Trimming stripped 5 bases from V and 1 base from J, with 14 bases between. The CDR3 runs 15 residues. Germline V gene sequence: CDR1 SGHTA, CDR2 FQGNSA.

This chain uses TRBV6-6 with TRBJ1-5; TRBD1 matches 11 bases. The CDR3 runs to 14 residues. Germline trimming cut 6 bases from V and 6 bases from J; bases unmatched to any gene: 4. Germline CDR1 reads MNHNY; CDR2 reads SVGAGI (reference sequence). The CDR3 spells CASRGQGVSQPQHF. In DNA, the CDR3 is TGTGCCAGCAGGGGACAGGGGGTTTCTCAGCCCCAGCATTTT.

V usage is TRBV7-2 and J usage is TRBJ2-3; TRBD1 or TRBD2 may be the D gene (6 bases each). CDR1 SGHTA and CDR2 FQGNSA come from the germline V gene. Trimming stripped 5 bases from V and 2 bases from J, with 14 bases between. CDR3 length: 15 residues. Here the CDR3 reads CASSPGGPFTDTQYF. CDR3 in DNA: TGTGCCAGCAGCCCTGGGGGGCCATTCACAGATACGCAGTATTTT. The full variable domain, with the rest looked up from reference TRBV7-2 and TRBJ2-3, is GAGVSQSPSNKVTEKGKDVELRCDPISGHTALYWYRQSLGQGLEFLIYFQGNSAPDKSGLPSDRFSAERTGGSVSTLTIQRTQQEDSAVYLCASSPGGPFTDTQYFGPGTRLTVL.

This clonotype was detected a few times. V gene TRBV7-2 combines with J gene TRBJ1-4; a weak D match, TRBD1 (5 bases). CDR3 length: 13 amino acids. Germline CDR1 is SGHTA and CDR2 is FQGNSA. V lost 5 bases to trimming and J lost 5 bases, with 9 bases between them. As DNA, the CDR3 is TGTGCCAGCAGCCGGGACTTCAATGAAAAACTGTTTTTT. Amino acids: CASSRDFNEKLFF. Looking up the rest from reference TRBV7-2 and TRBJ1-4 gives the full variable domain: GAGVSQSPSNKVTEKGKDVELRCDPISGHTALYWYRQSLGQGLEFLIYFQGNSAPDKSGLPSDRFSAERTGGSVSTLTIQRTQQEDSAVYLCASSRDFNEKLFFGSGTQLSVL.

The chain recombines TRBV12-3 or TRBV12-4 with TRBJ2-3; possible D gene TRBD2, 6 bases. V was trimmed by 6 bases and J by 8 bases, leaving 24 bases between them. The CDR3 covers 16 residues. CDR3 residues: CASRPRDPGQRGTQYF. The CDR3 coding sequence is TGTGCCAGCAGACCGCGGGACCCGGGGCAACGGGGTACGCAGTATTTT.

The chain uses TRBV7-6 and TRBJ2-5, with a tentative D call TRBD1 (6 bases). The V gene's germline CDR1 is SGHVS and CDR2 FNYEAQ. The CDR3 has 15 amino acids. Trimming stripped 0 bases from V and 3 bases from J, with 11 bases between. The CDR3 DNA sequence: TGTGCCAGCAGCTTAGCGTTGGCAGGGGAAGAGACCCAGTACTTC. Protein sequence: CASSLALAGEETQYF.

This CDR3 is CASRTGGTYNEQFF. The CDR3 DNA reads TGTGCCAGCAGGACAGGGGGTACCTACAATGAGCAGTTCTTC. The genes are TRBV6-1 and TRBJ2-1; TRBD1 agrees at 9 bases. This CDR3 has 14 residues. Germline CDR1 MNHNS, CDR2 SASEGT. V lost 6 bases, J lost 2 bases, and 2 bases stayed unmatched.

At least ten counts were recorded for this clonotype. The genes are TRBV7-2 and TRBJ1-2; 9 nucleotides agree with TRBD1. With V trimmed by 0 bases and J by 4 bases, 6 bases remained unmatched. CDR3 length: 16 amino acids. Per germline, CDR1 SGHTA and CDR2 FQGNSA. The CDR3: CASSLARTGDGYGYTF. Here the CDR3 DNA reads TGTGCCAGCAGCTTAGCCCGGACAGGGGACGGCTATGGCTACACCTTC.

J is TRBJ2-3 and V is TRBV27, with 7 positions matching TRBD1. Per germline, CDR1 MNHEY and CDR2 SMNVEV (reference sequence). Losses at the gene ends were 3 bases for V and 5 bases for J; bases not matched to a gene: 5. This CDR3 has 14 amino acids. Here the CDR3 reads CASSFRGTLDTQYF. The DNA for the CDR3 is TGTGCCAGCAGTTTCAGGGGGACGTTAGATACGCAGTATTTT.

This clonotype has at least ten counts. The V and J genes are TRBV7-2 and TRBJ2-7; 7 nucleotides agree with TRBD2. The V gene end was trimmed by 3 bases and the J gene end by 3 bases; junction bases not matched to a gene: 5. CDR1 is SGHTA and CDR2 is FQGNSA in the germline V gene. This CDR3 comprises 14 residues. The CDR3 sequence: CASSFGRESYEQYF. The CDR3 nucleotides read TGTGCCAGCAGCTTTGGGCGGGAGAGCTACGAGCAGTACTTC.

This chain links TRBV5-4 with TRBJ2-2; 8 nucleotides agree with TRBD2. The CDR3 runs 16 residues. Germline V gene lookup returns CDR1 SGHNT and CDR2 YYREEE (reference sequence). With V trimmed by 4 bases and J by 4 bases, 9 bases remained unmatched. CDR3 DNA: TGTGCCAGCAGCCAACAACGGGAGGGGGGCACCGGGGAGCTGTTTTTT. Translated, it gives CASSQQREGGTGELFF.

The V call is TRBV4-1, the J call TRBJ1-2; 10 nucleotides match TRBD1. The CDR3 consists of 15 residues. The ends lost 6 bases at V and 5 bases at J; junction bases unmatched: 9. Germline V gene data show CDR1 as MGHRA and CDR2 as YSYEKL. The CDR3 sequence: CASSPGQGTTYGYTF. CDR3 nucleotides: TGCGCCAGCAGTCCGGGACAGGGGACTACGTATGGCTACACCTTC.

The chain combines TRBV28 with TRBJ1-1, with 8 bases matching TRBD1. The CDR3 runs 15 residues. CDR1 is MDHEN and CDR2 is SYDVKM in the germline V gene. Trimming took 5 bases from V and 7 from J; bases not matched to a gene: 12. CDR3 coding DNA: TGTGCCAGCAGTACGTACAGGGGGGGAGCGGTTGAAGCTTTCTTT. This gives the protein CASSTYRGGAVEAFF.

This chain connects TRBV5-1 to TRBJ2-1; D may be TRBD2 (7 bases). CDR1 is SGHRS, CDR2 YFSETQ, per germline. Deletions cut 4 bases from V and 8 bases from J, with 19 bases between. The CDR3 contains 15 residues. The CDR3 spells CASSPYREGVYEQFF. The CDR3 nucleotides read TGCGCCAGCAGCCCTTACAGGGAGGGGGTATATGAGCAGTTCTTC.

J is TRBJ1-6 and V is TRBV6-1; D is unresolved. The germline V and J ends were trimmed by 5 bases and 7 bases, with 9 bases remaining between them. This CDR3 contains 13 residues. Germline V gene lookup returns CDR1 MNHNS and CDR2 SASEGT. CDR3 nucleotide sequence: TGTGCCAGCAGTTACGCAAGCAATTCACCCCTCCACTTT. It encodes CASSYASNSPLHF.

J is TRBJ1-1 and V is TRBV10-3, with D possibly being TRBD1 (6 bases). This CDR3 comprises 13 residues. Trimming stripped 2 bases from V and 3 bases from J, with 7 bases between. CDR1 and CDR2 from the germline V gene are ENHRY and SYGVKD. For the CDR3, the DNA is TGTGCCATCAGTGAGGGACAGTACACTGAAGCTTTCTTT. Translating it yields CAISEGQYTEAFF.

The table lists this clonotype with a few counts. DNA of the CDR3: TGTGCCAGCAGCGCTCGCGATGCCGGCGTCGGTTCAGGCTATGGCTACACCTTC. Translated, it gives CASSARDAGVGSGYGYTF. The chain combines TRBV12-3 or TRBV12-4 with TRBJ1-2; D uncertain. Trimming pared 6 bases from V and 4 bases from J, leaving 27 bases between. The CDR3 has 18 residues.

V is TRBV24-1 and J is TRBJ2-1; TRBD2 aligns across 11 bases. V trimming: 1 base; J trimming: 6 bases; junction bases outside the gene matches: 13. The germline V gene encodes CDR1 KGHDR and CDR2 SFDVKD. CDR3 length equals 19 residues. The CDR3 sequence: CATSDFGQLLAGETNEQFF. CDR3 coding DNA: TGTGCCACCAGTGATTTTGGACAGCTACTAGCGGGAGAAACCAATGAGCAGTTCTTC.

This clonotype was seen more than once but under ten times. This rearrangement joins TRBV2 to TRBJ2-1, with 8 bases fitting TRBD2. The V and J ends lost 0 bases and 4 bases, in that order; junction bases with no gene match: 11. Germline lookup yields CDR1 SNHLY and CDR2 FYNNEI. CDR3 length: 18 amino acids. CDR3 DNA sequence: TGTGCCAGCAGTGAAGCGCTTGTTGGGACTAGAAGTTACAATGAGCAGTTCTTC. Its protein product is CASSEALVGTRSYNEQFF.

V and J are TRBV12-3 or TRBV12-4 and TRBJ2-3; 11 nucleotides align to TRBD1. After removal of 5 bases from V and 4 bases from J, the junction contained 11 bases not matched to a gene. This CDR3 region has 17 residues. CDR3 amino acids: CASSPFPGQGGPDTQYF. For the CDR3, the DNA is TGTGCCAGCAGTCCGTTTCCGGGACAGGGGGGCCCAGATACGCAGTATTTT.

This clonotype was counted only a few times. The gene calls are TRBV19 and TRBJ2-1, with 8 positions matching TRBD2. The length of the CDR3 is 16 residues. Unmatched junction bases numbered 9, after V lost 5 bases and J lost 3 bases. Germline values: CDR1 LNHDA, CDR2 SQIVND (reference sequence). In DNA, the CDR3 is TGTGCCAGTAGTCCCTGGATGGCGGGAGGCTACAATGAGCAGTTCTTC. Translating gives CASSPWMAGGYNEQFF.

The chain uses TRBV5-5 and TRBJ1-6; D might be TRBD1 (6 bases). This CDR3 is built from 17 residues. Germline V lookup: CDR1 SGHKS, CDR2 YYEKEE (reference sequence). Trimming removed 3 bases at V and 0 bases at J, with 13 bases between. CDR3 residues: CASSSYTGSSYNSPLHF. Written as DNA, the CDR3 is TGTGCCAGCAGCTCATATACAGGGAGCTCCTATAATTCACCCCTCCACTTT.

The chain carries TRBV4-3 and TRBJ2-3; 11 nucleotides line up with TRBD1. The CDR3 is 17 residues long. With V trimmed by 2 bases and J by 6 bases, 10 bases remained unmatched. Looked up from germline, CDR1 is LGHNA and CDR2 is YSLEER. The CDR3 DNA reads as TGCGCCAGCAGCCAAAACCCCGGGACAGGGGGGGGTGATACGCAGTATTTT. It translates to CASSQNPGTGGGDTQYF.

Remarks on this clonotype: The junction does not match germline at one end; this may be a read error. This chain links TRBV11-2 with TRBJ1-1; 9 bases match TRBD1. The germline V gene has CDR1 SGHAT and CDR2 FQNNGV. This CDR3 is built from 15 residues. For the CDR3, the DNA is TGTGCCAGCAGCCCGGGGACAGGGAGGAACGCTGAAGCTTTCTTT. The encoded protein is CASSPGTGRNAEAFF. The full variable domain, completed using reference TRBV11-2 and TRBJ1-1, is EAGVAQSPRYKIIEKRQSVAFWCNPISGHATLYWYQQILGQGPKLLIQFQNNGVVDDSQLPKDRFSAERLKGVDSTLKIQPAKLEDSAVYLCASSPGTGRNAEAFFGQGTRLTVV.